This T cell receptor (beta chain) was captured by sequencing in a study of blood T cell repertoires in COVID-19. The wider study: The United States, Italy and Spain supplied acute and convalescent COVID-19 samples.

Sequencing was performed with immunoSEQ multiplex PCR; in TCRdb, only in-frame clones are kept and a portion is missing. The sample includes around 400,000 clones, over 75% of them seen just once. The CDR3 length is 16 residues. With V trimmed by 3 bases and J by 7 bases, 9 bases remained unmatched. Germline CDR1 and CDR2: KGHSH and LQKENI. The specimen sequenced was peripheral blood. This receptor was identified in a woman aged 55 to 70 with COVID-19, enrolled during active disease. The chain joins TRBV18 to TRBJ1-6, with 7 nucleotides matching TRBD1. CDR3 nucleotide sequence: TGTGCCAGCTCACCTCAATACGGGACAGAAAATTCACCCCTCCACTTT. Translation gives CASSPQYGTENSPLHF.